This T cell receptor beta chain is drawn from a study of shared clonotypes between healthy human individuals. Study at large: Samples came from a couple of female and three male donors aged 18 to 49. Study outcomes and limitations: Around 5.4% of naive CD4 clonotypes were common to a handful of donors.

The germline V gene encodes CDR1 SGHTA and CDR2 FQGNSA. The CDR3 runs to 14 residues. V was shortened by 1 base and J by 5 bases, with 10 bases between the two germline ends. Notes on this clone: The antigen remains undetermined.

Caucasian adults residing in Nashville, Tennessee made up all the donors. TCRdb's table, derived via immunoSEQ multiplex PCR, lists solely in-frame clones and lacks some. The sample includes about 1.5 million clones, 98% of them seen just once. This TCR was recovered from a man in his thirties or forties in good health. Sequences were obtained from naive CD4+ T cells sorted from blood. Documented subset: CD45RA+ positively selected. V is TRBV7-2 and J is TRBJ2-3, with unresolved D. CDR3 nucleotides: TGTGCCAGCAGCTTAGGCCAGCTCGAAGATACGCAGTATTTT. Amino acids: CASSLGQLEDTQYF.